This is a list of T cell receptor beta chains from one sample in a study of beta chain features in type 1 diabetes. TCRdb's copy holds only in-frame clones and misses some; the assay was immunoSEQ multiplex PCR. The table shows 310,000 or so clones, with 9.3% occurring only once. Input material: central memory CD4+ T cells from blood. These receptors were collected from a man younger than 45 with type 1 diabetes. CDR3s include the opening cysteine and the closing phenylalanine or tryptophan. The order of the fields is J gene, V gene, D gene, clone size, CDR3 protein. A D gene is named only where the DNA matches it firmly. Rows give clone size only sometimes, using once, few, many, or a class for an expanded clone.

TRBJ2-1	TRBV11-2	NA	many	CASSLFGANEQFF
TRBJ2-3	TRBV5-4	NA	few	CATVAMPGSPTSTDTQYF
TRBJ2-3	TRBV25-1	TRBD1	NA	CASSDPGQGWTDTQYF
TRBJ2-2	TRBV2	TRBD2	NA	CASSDPGLASNTGELFF
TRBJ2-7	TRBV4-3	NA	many	CASSQGARAFPFYF
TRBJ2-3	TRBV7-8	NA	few	CASSPYGTDTQYF
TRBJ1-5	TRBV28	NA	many	CASSPPGNQPQHF
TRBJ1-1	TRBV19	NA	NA	CASSVRVIGTEAFF
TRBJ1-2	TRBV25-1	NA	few	CASSARSTNGYTF
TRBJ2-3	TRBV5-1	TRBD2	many	CASSRTSGSTDTQYF
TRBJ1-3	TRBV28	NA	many	CASSLGAGRNTIYF
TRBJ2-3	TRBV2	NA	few	CASGGDGTQYF
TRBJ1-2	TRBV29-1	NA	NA	CSVEGAGGYTF
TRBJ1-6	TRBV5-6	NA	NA	CASSLQWNSPLHF
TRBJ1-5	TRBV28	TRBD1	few	CASTQGTVGNQPQHF
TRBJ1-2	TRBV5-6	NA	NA	CASSLAGTYGYTF
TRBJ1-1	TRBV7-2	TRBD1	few	CASSTGQGGTEAFF
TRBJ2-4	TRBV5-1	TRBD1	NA	CASSLDRGENIQYF
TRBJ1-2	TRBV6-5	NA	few	CASSEGGRGLGYTF
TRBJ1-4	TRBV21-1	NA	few	CASSKVGRVEVTNEKLFF
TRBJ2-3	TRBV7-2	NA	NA	CASSLNLGDTQYF
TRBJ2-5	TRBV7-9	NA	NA	CASSLPQTSETQYF
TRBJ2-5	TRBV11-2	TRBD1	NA	CASSTRSGTGNKETQYF
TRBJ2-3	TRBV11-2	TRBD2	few	CASSLTSGGGTDTQYF
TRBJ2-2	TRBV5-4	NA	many	CASSWDTGELFF
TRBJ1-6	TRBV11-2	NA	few	CASSFETRDSPLHF
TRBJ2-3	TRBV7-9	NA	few	CASSLAAENTQYF
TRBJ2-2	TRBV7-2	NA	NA	CASSPDSSAFNLNTGELFF
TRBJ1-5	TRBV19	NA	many	CASSIRQQGNQPQHF
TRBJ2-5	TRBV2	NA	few	CASSPGLPEVETQYF
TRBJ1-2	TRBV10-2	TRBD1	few	CASMPSQGAHGYTF
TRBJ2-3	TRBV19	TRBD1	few	CASSIDRGTESTDTQYF
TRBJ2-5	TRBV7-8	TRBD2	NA	CASSLGLAGGREETQYF
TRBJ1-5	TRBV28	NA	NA	CASSTTGRGNQPQHF
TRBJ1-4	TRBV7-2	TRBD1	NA	CASSLERQGTLFF
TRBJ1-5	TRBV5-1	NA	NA	CASSFGDSANQPQHF
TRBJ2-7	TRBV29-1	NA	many	CSAGQNYEQYF
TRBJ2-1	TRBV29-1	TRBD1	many	CSVEAGQGDEQFF